The rows below give T cell receptor beta chains drawn from one sample of a study of blood T cell repertoires in COVID-19. The table came from immunoSEQ multiplex PCR; TCRdb's copy has only in-frame clones and leaves some out. The table has 130,000 to 150,000 clones, more than 70% seen once; the top ten hold about an eighth. Sequenced sample: peripheral blood. The receptors stem from a man aged 60-69 years with active or convalescent COVID-19. Each CDR3 is given with its conserved first and last residue. A D gene is named only where the DNA matches it firmly. Clone size appears in some rows only: once, few, many, or a class for an expanded clone.

CDR3 length,V gene,clone size,D gene,J gene,CDR3 protein,CDR3 DNA
16,TRBV4-2,few,.,TRBJ2-7,CASSQAAGQRYSEQYF,TGTGCCAGCAGCCAAGCGGCAGGACAGCGCTACTCCGAGCAGTACTTC
18,TRBV7-3,.,TRBD2,TRBJ2-5,CASSLMEGPAGGEETQYF,TGTGCCAGCAGCTTAATGGAGGGGCCAGCGGGAGGGGAAGAGACCCAGTACTTC
17,TRBV19,few,TRBD2,TRBJ2-1,CASSIPTGRPTYNEQFF,TGTGCCAGTAGTATCCCCACCGGGAGGCCTACCTACAATGAGCAGTTCTTC
13,TRBV7-8,.,.,TRBJ1-1,CASSLGRNTEAFF,TGTGCCAGCAGCTTAGGGAGGAACACTGAAGCTTTCTTT
17,TRBV24-1,.,TRBD1,TRBJ2-2,CAIDRGSMLTNTGELFF,TGTGCCATAGACAGGGGGTCAATGCTTACTAACACCGGGGAGCTGTTTTTT
13,TRBV4-2,few,.,TRBJ2-1,CASSQGPGLPQFF,TGTGCCAGCAGCCAAGGACCTGGACTACCCCAGTTCTTC
15,TRBV19,.,TRBD2,TRBJ2-1,CASKAGLAGVDEQFF,TGTGCCAGTAAGGCCGGACTAGCGGGAGTAGATGAGCAGTTCTTC
15,TRBV5-4,few,TRBD2,TRBJ2-1,CASSYGLAGVQEQFF,TGTGCCAGCAGCTACGGACTAGCGGGAGTTCAGGAGCAGTTCTTC
14,TRBV28,.,.,TRBJ2-6,CASRLSSGANVLTF,TGTGCCAGCAGGCTGAGTTCTGGGGCCAACGTCCTGACTTTC
16,TRBV7-3,.,TRBD2,TRBJ2-3,CASSPRLAGGVDTQYF,TGTGCCAGCAGCCCTCGACTAGCGGGAGGAGTAGATACGCAGTATTTT
17,TRBV3-1/TRBV3-2,.,.,TRBJ2-7,CASSQDLGGGTPREQYF,TGTGCCAGCAGCCAAGATCTCGGTGGGGGGACGCCACGCGAGCAGTACTTC
16,TRBV2,.,TRBD1,TRBJ2-2,CASLIEGDSYTGELFF,TGTGCCAGCCTGATCGAGGGGGACAGCTACACCGGGGAGCTGTTTTTT
12,TRBV12-5,.,.,TRBJ1-1,CASGLKGGEAFF,TGTGCTAGTGGTTTGAAAGGGGGTGAAGCTTTCTTT
15,TRBV7-3,.,TRBD2,TRBJ2-3,CASSQLREARYTQYF,TGTGCCAGCAGCCAGCTTCGGGAGGCCCGGTATACGCAGTATTTT
18,TRBV11-2,.,TRBD2,TRBJ2-1,CASSFGAGGQGDYNEQFF,TGTGCCAGCAGCTTCGGAGCGGGAGGCCAGGGCGACTACAATGAGCAGTTCTTC
18,TRBV25-1,.,TRBD1,TRBJ2-7,CASSETGGFPPGSGEQYF,TGTGCCAGCAGTGAGACAGGGGGCTTCCCCCCCGGCTCCGGCGAGCAGTACTTC
17,TRBV19,.,TRBD1,TRBJ1-5,CASSLGQGGLGNQPQHF,TGTGCCAGTAGCCTCGGACAGGGCGGCTTGGGCAATCAGCCCCAGCATTTT